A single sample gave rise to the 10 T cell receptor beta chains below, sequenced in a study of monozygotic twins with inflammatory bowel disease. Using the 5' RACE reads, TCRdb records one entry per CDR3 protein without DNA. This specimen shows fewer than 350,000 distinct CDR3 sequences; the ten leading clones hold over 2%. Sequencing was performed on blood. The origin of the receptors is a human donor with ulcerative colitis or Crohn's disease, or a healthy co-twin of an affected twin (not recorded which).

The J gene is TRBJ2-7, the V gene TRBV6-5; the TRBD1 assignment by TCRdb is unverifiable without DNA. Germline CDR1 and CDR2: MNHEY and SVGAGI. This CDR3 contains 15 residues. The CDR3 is CASSYGGTGSYEQYF.

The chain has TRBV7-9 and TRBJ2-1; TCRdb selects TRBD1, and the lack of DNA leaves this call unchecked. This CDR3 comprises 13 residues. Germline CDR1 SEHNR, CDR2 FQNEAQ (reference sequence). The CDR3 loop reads CASSQGVYNEQFF.

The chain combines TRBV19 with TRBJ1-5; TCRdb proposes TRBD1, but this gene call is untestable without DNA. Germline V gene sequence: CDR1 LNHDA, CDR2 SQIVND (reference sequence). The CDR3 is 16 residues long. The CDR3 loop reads CASSQPGQGANQPQHF.

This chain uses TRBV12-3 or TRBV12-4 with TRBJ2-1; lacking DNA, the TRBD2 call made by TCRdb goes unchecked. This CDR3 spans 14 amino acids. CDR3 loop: CASRGKRSYNEQFF.

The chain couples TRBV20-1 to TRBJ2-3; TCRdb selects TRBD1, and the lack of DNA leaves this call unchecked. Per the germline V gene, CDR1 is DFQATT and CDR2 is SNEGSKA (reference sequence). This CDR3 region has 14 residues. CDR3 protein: CSARGAREMDTQYF.

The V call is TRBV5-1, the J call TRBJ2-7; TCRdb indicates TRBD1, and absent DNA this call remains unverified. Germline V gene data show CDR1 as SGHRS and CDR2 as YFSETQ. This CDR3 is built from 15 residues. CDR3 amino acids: CASTSKGGSPNEQYF. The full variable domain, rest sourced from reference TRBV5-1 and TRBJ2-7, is KAGVTQTPRYLIKTRGQQVTLSCSPISGHRSVSWYQQTPGQGLQFLFEYFSETQRNKGNFPGRFSGRQFSNSRSEMNVSTLELGDSALYLCASTSKGGSPNEQYFGPGTRLTVT.

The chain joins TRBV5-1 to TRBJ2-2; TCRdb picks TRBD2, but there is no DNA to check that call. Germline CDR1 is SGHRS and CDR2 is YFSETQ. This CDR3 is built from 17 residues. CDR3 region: CASSLDPAGMNTGELFF.

The CDR3 protein is CASSLLLGQGTAYEQYF. The chain carries TRBV12-3 or TRBV12-4 and TRBJ2-7; TCRdb designates TRBD1, a call that cannot be tested without DNA. This CDR3 has 17 residues.

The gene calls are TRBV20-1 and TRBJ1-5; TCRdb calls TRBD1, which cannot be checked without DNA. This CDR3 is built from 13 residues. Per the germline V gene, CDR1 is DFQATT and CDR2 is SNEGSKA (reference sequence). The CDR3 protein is CSGLAGGGQPQHF.

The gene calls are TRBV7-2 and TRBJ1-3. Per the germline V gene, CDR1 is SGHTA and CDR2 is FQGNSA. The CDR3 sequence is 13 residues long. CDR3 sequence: CASSWPGGNTIYF.